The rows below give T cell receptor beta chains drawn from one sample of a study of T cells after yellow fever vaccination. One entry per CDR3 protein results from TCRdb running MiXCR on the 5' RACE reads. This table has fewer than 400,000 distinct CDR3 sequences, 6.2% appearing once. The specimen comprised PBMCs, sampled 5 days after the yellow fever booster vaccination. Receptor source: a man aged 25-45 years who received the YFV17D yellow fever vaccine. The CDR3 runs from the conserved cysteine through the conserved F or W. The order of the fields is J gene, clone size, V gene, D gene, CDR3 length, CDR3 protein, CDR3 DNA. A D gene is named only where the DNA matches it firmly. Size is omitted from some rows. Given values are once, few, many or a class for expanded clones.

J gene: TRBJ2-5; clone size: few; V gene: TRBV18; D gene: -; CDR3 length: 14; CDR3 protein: CASSPWAGKETQYF; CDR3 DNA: TGTGCCAGCTCACCCTGGGCAGGCAAAGAGACCCAGTACTTC
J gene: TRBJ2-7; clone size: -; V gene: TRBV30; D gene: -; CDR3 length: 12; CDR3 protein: CAWSITRGEQYF; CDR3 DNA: TGTGCCTGGAGTATAACACGTGGCGAGCAGTACTTC
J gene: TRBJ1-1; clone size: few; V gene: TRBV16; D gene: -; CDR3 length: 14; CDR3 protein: CASSQSQGNTEAFF; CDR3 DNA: TGTGCCAGCAGCCAATCACAGGGTAACACTGAAGCTTTCTTT
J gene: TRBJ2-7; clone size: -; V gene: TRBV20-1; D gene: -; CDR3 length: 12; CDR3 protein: CSARAGEYEQYF; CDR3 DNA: TGCAGTGCTAGAGCGGGAGAGTATGAGCAGTACTTC
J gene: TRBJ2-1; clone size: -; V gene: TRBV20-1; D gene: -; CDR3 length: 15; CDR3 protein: CSPRNGVKDYNEQFF; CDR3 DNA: TGCAGTCCCCGAAATGGGGTCAAAGACTACAATGAGCAGTTCTTC
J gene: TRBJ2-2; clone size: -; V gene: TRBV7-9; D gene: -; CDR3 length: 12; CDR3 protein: CASALRLGELFF; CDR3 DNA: TGTGCCAGCGCACTCCGCCTCGGGGAGCTGTTTTTT
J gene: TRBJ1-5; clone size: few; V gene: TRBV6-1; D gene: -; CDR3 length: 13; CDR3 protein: CASSEGHPGPQHF; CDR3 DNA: TGTGCCAGCAGTGAAGGGCACCCGGGGCCCCAGCATTTT
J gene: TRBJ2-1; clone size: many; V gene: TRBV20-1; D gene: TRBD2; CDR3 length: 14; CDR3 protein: CSARSSGTYNEQFF; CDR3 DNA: TGCAGTGCTAGATCCAGCGGGACCTACAATGAGCAGTTCTTC
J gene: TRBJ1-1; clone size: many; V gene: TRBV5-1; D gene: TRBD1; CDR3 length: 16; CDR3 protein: CASSPRSAGGGTEAFF; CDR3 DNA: TGCGCCAGCAGCCCTCGAAGTGCAGGGGGTGGCACTGAAGCTTTCTTT
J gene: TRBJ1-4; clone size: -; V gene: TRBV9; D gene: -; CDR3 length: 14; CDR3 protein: CASSVNPTNEKLFF; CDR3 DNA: TGTGCCAGCAGCGTGAACCCAACTAATGAAAAACTGTTTTTT
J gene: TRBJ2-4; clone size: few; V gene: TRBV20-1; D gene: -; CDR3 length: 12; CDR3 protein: CSARGTGRIQYF; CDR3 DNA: TGCAGTGCTAGAGGGACCGGACGGATTCAGTACTTC
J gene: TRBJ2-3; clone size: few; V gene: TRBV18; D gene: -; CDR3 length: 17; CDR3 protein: CASSPLAGLLGTDTQYF; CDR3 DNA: TGTGCCAGCTCACCTCTTGCGGGATTATTGGGCACAGATACGCAGTATTTT
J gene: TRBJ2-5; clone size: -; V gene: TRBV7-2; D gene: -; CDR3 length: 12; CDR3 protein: CASSLPSGNSYF; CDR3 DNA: TGTGCCAGCAGCTTACCTTCCGGGAACTCGTACTTC
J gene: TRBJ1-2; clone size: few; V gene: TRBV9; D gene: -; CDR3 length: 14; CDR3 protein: CASSVNRDPYGYTF; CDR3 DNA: TGTGCCAGCAGCGTAAACAGGGACCCCTATGGCTACACCTTC
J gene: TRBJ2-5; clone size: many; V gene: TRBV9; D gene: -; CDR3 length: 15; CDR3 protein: CASSVGSPYQETQYF; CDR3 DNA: TGTGCCAGCAGCGTGGGTAGCCCGTACCAAGAGACCCAGTACTTC
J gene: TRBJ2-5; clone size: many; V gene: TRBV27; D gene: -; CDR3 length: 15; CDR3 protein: CASSLGGGQGETQYF; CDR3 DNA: TGTGCCAGCAGTTTAGGAGGGGGCCAGGGAGAGACCCAGTACTTC
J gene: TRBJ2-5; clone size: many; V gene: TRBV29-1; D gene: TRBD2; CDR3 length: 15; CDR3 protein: CSGASAGAVQETQYF; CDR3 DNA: TGCAGCGGAGCCTCGGCGGGAGCCGTTCAAGAGACCCAGTACTTC
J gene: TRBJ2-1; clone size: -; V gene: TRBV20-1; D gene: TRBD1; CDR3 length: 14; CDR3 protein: CSAAETGTLNEQFF; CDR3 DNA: TGCAGTGCTGCGGAGACAGGGACCCTCAATGAGCAGTTCTTC
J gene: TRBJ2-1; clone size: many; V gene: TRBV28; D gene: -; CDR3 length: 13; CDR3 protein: CASRRGSYNEQFF; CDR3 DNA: TGTGCCAGCAGACGTGGATCCTACAATGAGCAGTTCTTC
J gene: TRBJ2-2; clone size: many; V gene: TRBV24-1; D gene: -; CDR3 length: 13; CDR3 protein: CATSDFIAGELFF; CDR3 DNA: TGTGCCACCAGTGATTTTATTGCCGGGGAGCTGTTTTTT
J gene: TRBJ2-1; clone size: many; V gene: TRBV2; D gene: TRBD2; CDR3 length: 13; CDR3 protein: CASSAGGYNEQFF; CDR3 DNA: TGTGCCAGCAGTGCGGGAGGGTACAATGAGCAGTTCTTC
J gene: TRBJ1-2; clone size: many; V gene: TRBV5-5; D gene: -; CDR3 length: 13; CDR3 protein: CASSLLGDRGYTF; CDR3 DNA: TGTGCCAGCAGCTTGTTGGGGGATCGTGGCTACACCTTC
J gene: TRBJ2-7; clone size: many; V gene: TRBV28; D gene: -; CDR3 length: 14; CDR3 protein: CASSRDRRGYEQYF; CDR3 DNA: TGTGCCAGCAGTCGGGACCGGAGGGGATACGAGCAGTACTTC
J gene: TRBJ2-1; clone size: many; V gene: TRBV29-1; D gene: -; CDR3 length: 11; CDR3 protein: CSVLMWEEQFF; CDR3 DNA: TGCAGCGTTCTAATGTGGGAAGAGCAGTTCTTC
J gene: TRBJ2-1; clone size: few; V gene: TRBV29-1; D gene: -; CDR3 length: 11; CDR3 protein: CSVERVDEQFF; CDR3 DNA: TGCAGCGTAGAAAGGGTCGATGAGCAGTTCTTC
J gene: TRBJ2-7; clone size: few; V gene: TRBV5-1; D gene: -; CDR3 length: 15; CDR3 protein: CASSLGQGALYEQYF; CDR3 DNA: TGCGCCAGCAGCTTGGGGCAGGGCGCTCTCTACGAGCAGTACTTC
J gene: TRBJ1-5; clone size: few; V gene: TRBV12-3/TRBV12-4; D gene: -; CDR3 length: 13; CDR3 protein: CASSLSHNQPQHF; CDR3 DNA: TGTGCCAGCAGTTTAAGTCATAATCAGCCCCAGCATTTT
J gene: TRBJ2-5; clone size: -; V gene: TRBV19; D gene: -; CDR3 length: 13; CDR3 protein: CASSDGTFGTQYF; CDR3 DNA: TGTGCCAGTAGTGACGGGACGTTCGGGACCCAGTACTTC
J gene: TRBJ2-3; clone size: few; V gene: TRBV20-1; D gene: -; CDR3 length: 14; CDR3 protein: CSASSPGITDTQYF; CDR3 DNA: TGCAGTGCTAGTTCACCGGGGATCACAGATACGCAGTATTTT
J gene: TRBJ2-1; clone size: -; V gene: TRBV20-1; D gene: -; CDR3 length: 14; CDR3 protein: CSARSPPGGNEQFF; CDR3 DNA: TGCAGTGCTAGATCGCCTCCCGGGGGCAATGAGCAGTTCTTC
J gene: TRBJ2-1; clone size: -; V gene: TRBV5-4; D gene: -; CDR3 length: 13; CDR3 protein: CASSAVEYNEQFF; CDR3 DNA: TGTGCCAGCAGCGCAGTCGAATACAATGAGCAGTTCTTC
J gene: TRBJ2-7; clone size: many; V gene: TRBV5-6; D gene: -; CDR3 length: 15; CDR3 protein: CASRSYWNSIYEQYF; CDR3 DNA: TGTGCCAGCAGGTCCTACTGGAACTCCATCTACGAGCAGTACTTC
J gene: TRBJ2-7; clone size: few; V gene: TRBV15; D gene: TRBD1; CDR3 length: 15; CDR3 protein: CATSSVGTANYEQYF; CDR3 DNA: TGTGCCACCAGCAGCGTGGGGACAGCCAACTACGAGCAGTACTTC
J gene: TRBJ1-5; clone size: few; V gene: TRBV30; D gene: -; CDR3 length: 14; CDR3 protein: CAWSDRVGNQPQHF; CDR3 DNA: TGTGCCTGGAGTGACAGGGTCGGCAATCAGCCCCAGCATTTT
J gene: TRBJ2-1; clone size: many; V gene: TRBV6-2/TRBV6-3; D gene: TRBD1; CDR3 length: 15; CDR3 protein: CASSHRQGIYNEQFF; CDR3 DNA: TGTGCCAGCAGTCACCGACAGGGGATCTACAATGAGCAGTTCTTC
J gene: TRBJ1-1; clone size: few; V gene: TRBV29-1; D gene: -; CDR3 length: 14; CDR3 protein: CSVWRGAGFTEAFF; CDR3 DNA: TGCAGCGTTTGGAGGGGCGCCGGATTCACTGAAGCTTTCTTT
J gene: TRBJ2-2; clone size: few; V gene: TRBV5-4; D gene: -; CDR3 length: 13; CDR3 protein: CASSYAWVGELFF; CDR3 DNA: TGTGCCAGCAGCTATGCCTGGGTCGGGGAGCTGTTTTTT
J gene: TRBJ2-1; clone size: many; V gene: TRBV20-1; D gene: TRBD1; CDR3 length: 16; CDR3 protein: CSARDWGQGRENEQFF; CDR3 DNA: TGCAGTGCTAGGGATTGGGGACAGGGAAGGGAGAATGAGCAGTTCTTC
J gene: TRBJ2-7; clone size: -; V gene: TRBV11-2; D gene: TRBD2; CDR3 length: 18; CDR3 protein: CASSSAGTSGLKPYEQYF; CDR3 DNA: TGTGCCAGCAGCTCGGCCGGGACTAGCGGCCTTAAACCCTACGAGCAGTACTTC
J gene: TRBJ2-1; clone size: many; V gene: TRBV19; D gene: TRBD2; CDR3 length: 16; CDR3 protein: CASSRRAGPSYNEQFF; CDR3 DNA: TGTGCCAGTAGTCGGAGAGCGGGGCCCTCCTACAATGAGCAGTTCTTC
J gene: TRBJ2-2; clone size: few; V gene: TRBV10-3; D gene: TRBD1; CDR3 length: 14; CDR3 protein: CAITSDRGAGELFF; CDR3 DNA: TGTGCCATCACCTCGGACAGGGGGGCCGGGGAGCTGTTTTTT
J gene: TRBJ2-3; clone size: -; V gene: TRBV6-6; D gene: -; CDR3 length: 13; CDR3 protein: CASKGGRTDTQYF; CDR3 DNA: TGTGCCAGCAAAGGAGGTCGGACAGATACGCAGTATTTT
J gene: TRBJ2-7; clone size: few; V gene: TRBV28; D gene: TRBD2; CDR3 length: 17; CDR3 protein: CASSPDASGIWSYEQYF; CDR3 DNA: TGTGCCAGCAGTCCCGACGCTAGCGGGATTTGGTCCTACGAGCAGTACTTC